Detailed here is one T cell receptor beta chain. What antigen it recognizes has not been identified. No much larger clonotype is one base removed from it; base qualities were not supplied. Hyperthyroidism patients were newly diagnosed, with disease duration under 2 months, and aged 18 to 65 years. Patients with uncontrolled infections, other autoimmune diseases, pregnancy or lactation were excluded. Clinical symptoms, serum thyroxine and TRAb, thyroid ultrasound, and orbital computed tomography formed the basis for the diagnoses. Blood from progressor patients was collected at the time of first diagnosis with hyperthyroidism, before any ophthalmopathy symptoms had appeared. PBMCs were isolated from about 10 ml of fresh peripheral blood by Ficoll-Paque density gradient centrifugation. Progressor patients were first diagnosed with Graves' hyperthyroidism and then developed ophthalmopathy during follow-up. Total RNA was extracted with Trizol reagent, and quality was checked on an Agilent 2100 Bioanalyzer.

This sample was taken from a study of T cells in Graves' hyperthyroidism and ophthalmopathy (dated by TCRdb to between 2018 and 2021). Some background on the complete study: Peripheral blood was sampled at the time of initial diagnosis, prior to any treatment. TCR V-J signatures able to tell the groups apart were searched for in a discovery cohort of some 97 patients, of whom over 40 had Graves' ophthalmopathy and about 55 had stable Graves' hyperthyroidism. Prospective prediction of ophthalmopathy was tested in an independent validation cohort of 18 to 20 hyperthyroidism patients and 15 to 17 patients who later progressed to ophthalmopathy. The 95 to 100 discovery patients were randomly split 7:3 into training and test sets. In addition, the study compared T-cell repertoires in thyroid tissue and in blood from about six Graves' hyperthyroidism patients. Once sampling was done, hyperthyroidism patients were given methimazole at a starting dose of 30 mg daily, whereas ophthalmopathy patients were given high-dose intravenous methylprednisolone. The paper reports TCR Vbeta CDR3 sequencing of about 140 peripheral blood samples: around 45 ophthalmopathy, about 75 hyperthyroidism and around 17 progressor patients. Overall study outcomes, separate from this receptor: In cross-validation, a model built on a 13 V-J signature told ophthalmopathy apart from stable hyperthyroidism with approximately 91% sensitivity and about 81% specificity, and in testing the same model reached 80%/75%. In validation, progression to ophthalmopathy was predicted by the model with around 70% sensitivity and 72% to 85% specificity, a median of around 6.5 months before onset. Most expanded thyroid clonotypes (frequency above 0.001) were also detected in blood, suggesting blood repertoires may reflect thyroid immune responses. Sample size was not statistically predetermined, and investigators were not blinded to group allocation.

TCR beta CDR3 regions were amplified from RNA transcripts. A first-round RT-PCR of the TCR CDR3 used the HTBI primer set with the Qiagen OneStep RT-PCR kit. The libraries were constructed in a second round of multiplex PCR and then size-selected and purified. The libraries were sequenced on an Illumina HiSeq2000 using paired-end 100 bp reads. For the original study's pipeline: SOAPnuke was used to process the raw data, with reads discarded if the reads contained adapters or uncalled bases, had a mean Phred below 15, or lacked an exact constant-primer or identifier match. High-quality paired reads were merged using COPE v1.2.5, and each unique nucleotide sequence was defined as a clonotype. MiTCR v1.1 was used to align clonotypes to the IMGT TRBV, TRBD and TRBJ reference segments. Only V-J combinations with frequency above 0.0001, covering approximately 99% of repertoires, were analysed. A TCS score was defined as the ratio of F50 (clonal expansion) to E x V (chaos), with BLOSUM62-based TCRdist applied between CDR3 peptides within each V-J. Welch's t-statistics and random forest reduced around 520 V-J features to about 13, which were used in a naive Bayes classifier (R e1071). TCRdb ran its own pipeline on the public reads, namely fastp trimming at Q25 and MiXCR clone calling, and kept in-frame beta chains. Here each entry gathers all rows of one CDR3 protein and keeps the most common genes and DNA. TCRdb, not the authors, supplied the V and J calls. The sample data list hundreds of thousands of distinct CDR3 sequences, and 14% of these were observed just once. Under 7% of the sample is in the top ten clones.

Material: blood. The source of this sequence is a woman in her twenties or thirties with Graves' hyperthyroidism that later progressed to Graves' ophthalmopathy.

CDR3 loop: CSARLGTGGESTEAFF. The DNA sequence is TGCAGTGCCAGACTAGGGACAGGCGGGGAGAGCACTGAAGCTTTCTTT. The chain joins TRBV20-1 to TRBJ1-1, and TRBD1 aligns with 8 junction nucleotides. According to the germline V gene (reference sequence), CDR1 reads DFQATT and CDR2 reads SNEGSKA. Germline trimming: 6 bases from V, 4 bases from J; junction bases outside gene matches: 16. Counted from cysteine to phenylalanine, this CDR3 has 16 amino acids. The CDR3 DNA has 48 bases and is translated from base 1.